This TCR beta chain is from a study of blood T cells in healthy people across ages. This clonotype has only a few counts. Through a sample-barcoded 5' primer and a J-beta primer mix, a second PCR was run for roughly 6 to 11 cycles. Per sample, CDR3-containing paired-end reads numbered at least 2.5 million. TCRdb analysed the 5' RACE reads with MiXCR anew, one entry per CDR3 protein. Of more than 900,000 distinct CDR3 sequences listed, 25% are singletons. Germline CDR1 is MDHEN and CDR2 is SYDVKM. The CDR3 extends over 14 amino acids. V lost 0 bases to trimming and J lost 8 bases; unmatched junction nucleotides: 4. PBMCs numbering at least 7 million were isolated per sample. Total RNA amounts of at least 5 micrograms were extracted per sample. This sample also belongs to another study, concerning T cells of mothers and their children. That report notes: Each mother yielded more than 9 million TCR beta CDR3 reads. Each child yielded several million reads.

The origin of this receptor is a girl aged 2 to 10 in good health. This chain joins TRBV28 and TRBJ2-4; 7 bases fit TRBD1. What was sequenced was blood. Written as DNA, the CDR3 is TGTGCCAGCAGTTTATGGCAGGGGGATGACATTCAGTACTTC. This sequence encodes CASSLWQGDDIQYF.